The rows below give T cell receptor beta chains drawn from one sample of a study of shared clonotypes between healthy human individuals. The assay was immunoSEQ multiplex PCR, and TCRdb's table has in-frame clones only and misses some. The sample has over 800,000 clones; about 91% are singletons. The source material was naive CD8+ T cells sorted from blood. Receptors were obtained from a man aged 25 to 45 in good health. The CDR3 runs from the conserved cysteine through the conserved F or W. D genes are given only for firm matches. Only some rows state a clone size, as once, few, many or a class for expanded clones.

d_call: -; v_call: TRBV19; j_call: TRBJ2-1; clone_size: -; cdr3_aa: CASSIVSGNEQFF; cdr3_nt: TGTGCCAGTAGTATAGTATCCGGGAATGAGCAGTTCTTC
d_call: TRBD2; v_call: TRBV7-9; j_call: TRBJ2-5; clone_size: -; cdr3_aa: CASLGRGEETQYF; cdr3_nt: TGTGCCAGTCTGGGGCGGGGGGAAGAGACCCAGTACTTC
d_call: TRBD1; v_call: TRBV7-3; j_call: TRBJ2-1; clone_size: -; cdr3_aa: CASSEWTGNEQFF; cdr3_nt: TGTGCCAGCAGCGAATGGACAGGGAATGAGCAGTTCTTC
d_call: -; v_call: TRBV7-2; j_call: TRBJ2-7; clone_size: once; cdr3_aa: CASSLGASGYEQYF; cdr3_nt: TGTGCCAGCAGCTTAGGAGCTTCCGGGTACGAGCAGTACTTC
d_call: -; v_call: TRBV7-8; j_call: TRBJ2-2; clone_size: -; cdr3_aa: CASSFEGELFF; cdr3_nt: TGTGCCAGCAGCTTCGAAGGGGAGCTGTTTTTT
d_call: -; v_call: TRBV7-9; j_call: TRBJ1-2; clone_size: -; cdr3_aa: CASSLGPDGYTF; cdr3_nt: TGTGCCAGCAGCTTAGGTCCAGATGGCTACACCTTC
d_call: -; v_call: TRBV27; j_call: TRBJ1-1; clone_size: -; cdr3_aa: CASRLGGNTEAFF; cdr3_nt: TGTGCCAGCAGGTTGGGGGGGAACACTGAAGCTTTCTTT
d_call: -; v_call: TRBV28; j_call: TRBJ2-5; clone_size: -; cdr3_aa: CASSLVQYQQTQYF; cdr3_nt: TGTGCCAGCAGTTTAGTACAGTACCAACAGACCCAGTACTTC
d_call: TRBD2; v_call: TRBV9; j_call: TRBJ2-1; clone_size: -; cdr3_aa: CASSVEGLAGGPGREQFF; cdr3_nt: TGTGCCAGCAGCGTAGAGGGGCTGGCGGGAGGCCCGGGGCGGGAGCAGTTCTTC
d_call: TRBD2; v_call: TRBV6-5; j_call: TRBJ2-1; clone_size: -; cdr3_aa: CASSPTSGYNEQFF; cdr3_nt: TGTGCCAGCAGCCCGACTAGCGGGTACAATGAGCAGTTCTTC
d_call: TRBD2; v_call: TRBV5-1; j_call: TRBJ2-5; clone_size: once; cdr3_aa: CASSFAGDVEETQYF; cdr3_nt: TGCGCCAGCAGCTTCGCGGGAGACGTTGAAGAGACCCAGTACTTC
d_call: -; v_call: TRBV27; j_call: TRBJ2-2; clone_size: -; cdr3_aa: CASSFRGSTGELFF; cdr3_nt: TGTGCCAGCAGTTTTCGGGGTTCGACCGGGGAGCTGTTTTTT
d_call: -; v_call: TRBV5-1; j_call: TRBJ2-7; clone_size: -; cdr3_aa: CASTNGGTSIEQYF; cdr3_nt: TGCGCCAGCACAAATGGCGGGACTTCTATCGAGCAGTACTTC
d_call: -; v_call: TRBV27; j_call: TRBJ2-3; clone_size: -; cdr3_aa: CASSITGKGSTDTQYF; cdr3_nt: TGTGCCAGCAGTATTACAGGAAAAGGGAGCACAGATACGCAGTATTTT
d_call: -; v_call: TRBV11-3; j_call: TRBJ2-1; clone_size: -; cdr3_aa: CASSFGGLSDNEQFF; cdr3_nt: TGTGCCAGCAGCTTCGGGGGATTAAGTGACAATGAGCAGTTCTTC
d_call: -; v_call: TRBV5-6; j_call: TRBJ2-2; clone_size: -; cdr3_aa: CASSFPGLGTGELFF; cdr3_nt: TGTGCCAGCAGCTTCCCCGGGCTGGGAACCGGGGAGCTGTTTTTT
d_call: -; v_call: TRBV7-9; j_call: TRBJ1-4; clone_size: -; cdr3_aa: CASSLVGHDEKLFF; cdr3_nt: TGTGCCAGCAGCTTAGTGGGGCATGATGAAAAACTGTTTTTT
d_call: -; v_call: TRBV7-6; j_call: TRBJ2-6; clone_size: -; cdr3_aa: CASSLVPGPRSGANVLTF; cdr3_nt: TGTGCCAGCAGCTTAGTTCCAGGGCCCCGCTCTGGGGCCAACGTCCTGACTTTC
d_call: -; v_call: TRBV27; j_call: TRBJ2-7; clone_size: -; cdr3_aa: CASSSYRDSYEQYF; cdr3_nt: TGTGCCAGCAGTTCCTACAGGGATTCCTACGAGCAGTACTTC
d_call: -; v_call: TRBV7-9; j_call: TRBJ2-3; clone_size: -; cdr3_aa: CASSRHTDTQYF; cdr3_nt: TGTGCCAGCAGCCGTCACACAGATACGCAGTATTTT
d_call: -; v_call: TRBV28; j_call: TRBJ2-1; clone_size: -; cdr3_aa: CASSPYVPSYNEQFF; cdr3_nt: TGTGCCAGCAGTCCCTACGTACCCTCCTACAATGAGCAGTTCTTC
d_call: -; v_call: TRBV10-3; j_call: TRBJ1-1; clone_size: -; cdr3_aa: CAISEGGVNTEAFF; cdr3_nt: TGTGCCATCAGTGAGGGGGGAGTGAACACTGAAGCTTTCTTT
d_call: -; v_call: TRBV11-2; j_call: TRBJ2-7; clone_size: -; cdr3_aa: CASRQELGTYYEQYF; cdr3_nt: TGTGCCAGTCGACAGGAGTTGGGGACTTACTACGAGCAGTACTTC
d_call: TRBD1; v_call: TRBV5-6; j_call: TRBJ1-4; clone_size: -; cdr3_aa: CASSWPTGTGDEKLFF; cdr3_nt: TGTGCCAGCAGCTGGCCAACCGGGACAGGGGATGAAAAACTGTTTTTT
d_call: -; v_call: TRBV25-1; j_call: TRBJ2-3; clone_size: once; cdr3_aa: CASSLQGSTDTQYF; cdr3_nt: TGTGCCAGCAGTCTCCAGGGTAGCACAGATACGCAGTATTTT
d_call: TRBD2; v_call: TRBV4-3; j_call: TRBJ2-3; clone_size: once; cdr3_aa: CASSQTTSGFRDTQYF; cdr3_nt: TGCGCCAGCAGCCAGACGACTAGCGGGTTTCGGGATACGCAGTATTTT
d_call: -; v_call: TRBV7-8; j_call: TRBJ1-5; clone_size: -; cdr3_aa: CASSRTENYYQPQHF; cdr3_nt: TGTGCCAGCAGCCGGACAGAGAACTATTATCAGCCCCAGCATTTT
d_call: TRBD1; v_call: TRBV2; j_call: TRBJ1-4; clone_size: -; cdr3_aa: CASLPRDSNEKLFF; cdr3_nt: TGTGCCAGCTTACCCCGGGACAGTAATGAAAAACTGTTTTTT
d_call: -; v_call: TRBV5-6; j_call: TRBJ2-2; clone_size: once; cdr3_aa: CASSFWGPQSSTGELFF; cdr3_nt: TGTGCCAGCAGCTTTTGGGGCCCCCAAAGCAGCACCGGGGAGCTGTTTTTT
d_call: -; v_call: TRBV27; j_call: TRBJ2-1; clone_size: -; cdr3_aa: CASSFSQSNEQFF; cdr3_nt: TGTGCCAGCAGCTTCTCACAATCCAATGAGCAGTTCTTC
d_call: -; v_call: TRBV6-1; j_call: TRBJ2-3; clone_size: -; cdr3_aa: CASSSLGSTDTQYF; cdr3_nt: TGTGCCAGCAGTTCGTTGGGGAGCACAGATACGCAGTATTTT
d_call: -; v_call: TRBV4-2; j_call: TRBJ1-2; clone_size: -; cdr3_aa: CASSHHIRDGYTF; cdr3_nt: TGTGCCAGCAGCCACCACATCCGAGACGGCTACACCTTC
d_call: -; v_call: TRBV7-9; j_call: TRBJ2-7; clone_size: -; cdr3_aa: CASSPPAQSYEQYF; cdr3_nt: TGTGCCAGCAGCCCCCCTGCACAGAGCTACGAGCAGTACTTC
d_call: TRBD2; v_call: TRBV5-6; j_call: TRBJ2-7; clone_size: -; cdr3_aa: CASSFPGGVYEQYF; cdr3_nt: TGTGCCAGCAGCTTCCCGGGAGGGGTTTACGAGCAGTACTTC
d_call: -; v_call: TRBV4-3; j_call: TRBJ1-4; clone_size: -; cdr3_aa: CASSQEGYEKLFF; cdr3_nt: TGCGCCAGCAGCCAAGAAGGTTATGAAAAACTGTTTTTT
d_call: -; v_call: TRBV7-9; j_call: TRBJ2-3; clone_size: -; cdr3_aa: CASSPIPPPDTDTQYF; cdr3_nt: TGTGCCAGCAGTCCAATTCCCCCCCCGGACACAGATACGCAGTATTTT
d_call: -; v_call: TRBV5-1; j_call: TRBJ1-1; clone_size: -; cdr3_aa: CASSLNPDPEAFF; cdr3_nt: TGCGCCAGCAGCTTAAACCCGGACCCTGAAGCTTTCTTT
d_call: TRBD2; v_call: TRBV7-8; j_call: TRBJ2-7; clone_size: once; cdr3_aa: CASSLVGTSTEQYF; cdr3_nt: TGTGCCAGCAGCTTAGTCGGGACTAGCACCGAGCAGTACTTC
d_call: TRBD2; v_call: TRBV5-4; j_call: TRBJ2-2; clone_size: many; cdr3_aa: CASSFELAETGELFF; cdr3_nt: TGTGCCAGCAGCTTTGAACTAGCGGAAACCGGGGAGCTGTTTTTT
d_call: TRBD1; v_call: TRBV19; j_call: TRBJ2-7; clone_size: -; cdr3_aa: CASSGSGQGAYEQYF; cdr3_nt: TGTGCCAGTAGTGGATCGGGACAGGGGGCTTACGAGCAGTACTTC
d_call: TRBD2; v_call: TRBV7-9; j_call: TRBJ2-5; clone_size: -; cdr3_aa: CASSYPGTKETQYF; cdr3_nt: TGTGCCAGCAGTTATCCGGGGACTAAAGAGACCCAGTACTTC
d_call: TRBD1; v_call: TRBV10-1; j_call: TRBJ2-1; clone_size: -; cdr3_aa: CASSSTGSNEQFF; cdr3_nt: TGCGCCAGCAGTTCGACAGGGAGCAATGAGCAGTTCTTC
d_call: TRBD2; v_call: TRBV5-6; j_call: TRBJ2-3; clone_size: -; cdr3_aa: CASSPYSGSVSDTQYF; cdr3_nt: TGTGCCAGCAGCCCCTATAGCGGGAGTGTCTCAGATACGCAGTATTTT
d_call: TRBD1; v_call: TRBV28; j_call: TRBJ2-5; clone_size: -; cdr3_aa: CASSFFQGAKETQYF; cdr3_nt: TGTGCCAGCAGTTTTTTCCAGGGGGCAAAAGAGACCCAGTACTTC
d_call: -; v_call: TRBV18; j_call: TRBJ2-6; clone_size: -; cdr3_aa: CASSLRGGSGANVLTF; cdr3_nt: TGTGCCAGCTCCCTAAGGGGGGGGTCTGGGGCCAACGTCCTGACTTTC